What follows are 20 T cell receptor beta chains derived from one specimen sequenced in a study of cytomegalovirus exposure and HLA in healthy donors. 60 Vbeta and 13 Jbeta primers were used in PCR. The method was immunoSEQ multiplex PCR; TCRdb's version includes in-frame clones alone and lacks a portion of them. Counted here are roughly 250,000 clones, around 80% occurring once; the ten biggest clones make up roughly 0.31%. The sample was PBMCs. The origin of the receptors is a girl aged 2-10 years in good health and CMV-seronegative.

This chain connects TRBV15 to TRBJ2-3; 8 nucleotides agree with TRBD2. CDR1 and CDR2 from the germline V gene are LNHNV and YYDKDF (reference sequence). The CDR3 loop spans 17 amino acids. J was trimmed by 3 bases and V by 1 base; bases with no gene match: 9. DNA of the CDR3: TGTGCCACCAGCAGAGTTGGGCGGGGGGCGGGGACAGATACGCAGTATTTT. This codes for CATSRVGRGAGTDTQYF.

The CDR3 sequence is CASSQVVSGDEQETQYF. The CDR3, as DNA: TGTGCCAGCAGCCAAGTAGTCAGCGGCGACGAACAAGAGACCCAGTACTTC. The rearrangement uses TRBV4-2 and TRBJ2-5, with D tentatively TRBD2 (5 bases). CDR1 is LGHNA, CDR2 YNFKEQ, per germline. The CDR3 has 17 residues. V was cut by 1 base and J by 2 bases, with 17 bases left in between.

This clone was found once. The chain uses TRBV27 and TRBJ1-2, with D maybe TRBD1 (6 bases). V was pared by 5 bases and J by 4 bases, with 23 bases between. The CDR3 is made up of 17 amino acids. Germline CDR1 reads MNHEY; CDR2 reads SMNVEV (reference sequence). CDR3 DNA sequence: TGTGCCAGCAGTACCACACAGGGACGGGGGGCCCTCTATGGCTACACCTTC. It is translated as CASSTTQGRGALYGYTF.

The count of this clone is one. The junction departs from germline at one end; a sequencing error may be responsible. V is TRBV2 and J is TRBJ2-1; TRBD2 matches at 11 bases. The CDR3 runs to 14 residues. CDR1 and CDR2 (germline): SNHLY, FYNNEI. DNA for the CDR3: TGTACCAGCAGTGTACTAGCGGGAGTGGATGAGCAGTTCTTC. Amino acid sequence: CTSSVLAGVDEQFF.

This chain connects TRBV25-1 to TRBJ2-5; tentative D call: TRBD2 (6 bases). Near its end, the DNA agrees better with TRBJ2-7, so the J call may be wrong. This CDR3 is 15 amino acids long. Germline V gives CDR1 MGHDK, CDR2 SYGVNS. The CDR3 loop is CASSERGFGIDEQYF. Written as DNA, the CDR3 is TGTGCCAGCAGTGAACGGGGGTTCGGCATCGACGAGCAGTACTTC.

V usage is TRBV7-2 and J usage is TRBJ2-4; 12 bases are shared with TRBD2. V lost 11 bases to trimming and J lost 0 bases; unmatched junction nucleotides: 8. CDR1 is SGHTA, CDR2 FQGNSA, per germline. The CDR3 is 16 amino acids. The CDR3 spells CALAGGSNLAKNIQYF. CDR3 coding DNA: TGTGCCCTAGCGGGAGGGAGTAACTTAGCCAAAAACATTCAGTACTTC.

The V and J genes are TRBV10-3 and TRBJ2-3, with TRBD2 identical over 10 bases. The CDR3 is 14 residues long. The V gene end was trimmed by 2 bases and the J gene end by 4 bases; junction bases not matched to a gene: 0. The germline gives CDR1 ENHRY, CDR2 SYGVKD. The CDR3 DNA reads TGTGCCATCAGTGAGAGCGGGGGGGCAGATACGCAGTATTTT. Its protein product is CAISESGGADTQYF.

The CDR3 protein is CASSLRGGDEQFF. The CDR3 nucleotides are TGTGCCAGCAGCTTAAGGGGAGGCGATGAGCAGTTCTTC. This chain links TRBV7-2 with TRBJ2-1; perhaps TRBD2 as D (6 bases). CDR3 length: 13 residues. The V and J ends lost 2 bases and 8 bases respectively, with 10 bases between them. Germline lookup yields CDR1 SGHTA and CDR2 FQGNSA. Together with reference TRBV7-2 and TRBJ2-1, the CDR3 gives the full variable domain: GAGVSQSPSNKVTEKGKDVELRCDPISGHTALYWYRQSLGQGLEFLIYFQGNSAPDKSGLPSDRFSAERTGGSVSTLTIQRTQQEDSAVYLCASSLRGGDEQFFGPGTRLTVL.

The gene calls are TRBV5-4 and TRBJ2-4, with TRBD2 identical over 11 bases. Germline V gives CDR1 SGHNT, CDR2 YYREEE (reference sequence). With V trimmed by 4 bases and J by 0 bases, 6 bases remained unmatched. The CDR3 covers 17 residues. CDR3 DNA: TGTGCCAGCAGCGGGACTAGCGGAAATTTAGCCAAAAACATTCAGTACTTC. It translates to CASSGTSGNLAKNIQYF.

This sequence joins TRBV5-1 and TRBJ2-3; 8 nucleotides agree with TRBD1. From germline, CDR1 is SGHRS and CDR2 YFSETQ. CDR3 size: 15 residues. The trim removed 5 bases at V and 5 bases at J, leaving 10 bases unmatched. The CDR3 loop is CASRLGQGEVDTQYF. CDR3 bases: TGCGCCAGCAGACTAGGACAGGGAGAGGTAGATACGCAGTATTTT.

This chain connects TRBV27 to TRBJ2-7; 11 bases agree with TRBD2. V was clipped by 6 bases and J by 5 bases; unmatched bases: 3. Germline assignment: CDR1 MNHEY and CDR2 SMNVEV (reference sequence). The CDR3 consists of 13 residues. This CDR3 is CASRSLAGDEQYF. Written as DNA, the CDR3 is TGTGCCAGCAGGTCACTAGCGGGGGACGAGCAGTACTTC.

V is TRBV5-1 and J is TRBJ1-1; TRBD1 might be the D (6 bases). Germline V gives CDR1 SGHRS, CDR2 YFSETQ. The CDR3 has 14 amino acids. Trimming shortened V by 4 bases and J by 4 bases, and 14 bases separated the two germline ends. The CDR3 spells CASSPPGGATEAFF. As DNA, the CDR3 is TGCGCCAGCAGCCCGCCCGGGGGGGCCACTGAAGCTTTCTTT. Together with reference TRBV5-1 and TRBJ1-1, the CDR3 gives the full variable domain: KAGVTQTPRYLIKTRGQQVTLSCSPISGHRSVSWYQQTPGQGLQFLFEYFSETQRNKGNFPGRFSGRQFSNSRSEMNVSTLELGDSALYLCASSPPGGATEAFFGQGTRLTVV.

The rearrangement uses TRBV5-5 and TRBJ2-1, with D possibly TRBD1 on 6 matching bases. The CDR3 loop spans 14 amino acids. Trimming took 2 bases from V and 6 from J, leaving 12 bases between them. CDR1 is SGHKS, CDR2 YYEKEE, per germline (reference sequence). The CDR3: CASSFPDSFNEQFF. The CDR3 DNA sequence: TGTGCCAGCAGCTTCCCGGACAGTTTCAATGAGCAGTTCTTC.

The CDR3 loop reads CATSPGQGVGANQPQHF. DNA for the CDR3: TGTGCCACCTCCCCGGGACAGGGTGTGGGGGCCAATCAGCCCCAGCATTTT. This chain connects TRBV10-3 to TRBJ1-5, with 9 nucleotides matching TRBD1. The CDR3 is 17 amino acids. V dropped 10 bases and J dropped 3; count of bases not matched to a gene: 16. Per germline, CDR1 ENHRY and CDR2 SYGVKD.

DNA of the CDR3: TGTGCCAGCAGCCAAGATCGAGGATTCTCCTACGAGCAGTACTTC. It codes for CASSQDRGFSYEQYF. The rearrangement links TRBV4-2 to TRBJ2-7; D unresolved. This CDR3 region has 15 residues. Germline CDR1 reads LGHNA; CDR2 reads YNFKEQ. Trimming shortened V by 0 bases and J by 0 bases, and 9 bases separated the two germline ends.

The chain is built from TRBV30 and TRBJ2-1; TRBD1 agrees at 7 bases. The CDR3 consists of 16 residues. With 0 bases clipped from V and 4 bases from J, the junction kept 9 bases outside the gene matches. CDR1 is GTSNPN and CDR2 is SVGIG in the germline V gene (reference sequence). The CDR3 here is CAWSVSKGAHYNEQFF. The CDR3 DNA reads as TGTGCCTGGAGTGTAAGTAAGGGGGCCCATTACAATGAGCAGTTCTTC.

V usage is TRBV5-1 and J usage is TRBJ2-3, with TRBD2 identical over 7 bases. J was trimmed by 0 bases and V by 4 bases; bases with no gene match: 8. CDR3 size: 16 residues. CDR1 is SGHRS, CDR2 YFSETQ, per germline. The chain's CDR3 is CASSPAGVPSTDTQYF. The DNA of the CDR3 is TGCGCCAGCAGCCCGGCGGGGGTCCCTAGCACAGATACGCAGTATTTT.

Regarding this clone: One end of the junction is discordant with germline, which a read error may explain. The chain employs TRBV7-2 and TRBJ2-5; the match to TRBD2 covers 8 bases. There are 15 residues in the CDR3. Germline V gene data show CDR1 as SGHTA and CDR2 as FQGNSA. The CDR3 loop reads CVSSLSGGALETQYF. The CDR3 bases are TGTGTCAGCAGCTTATCCGGGGGGGCCCTTGAGACCCAGTACTTC.

This clone was picked up one time. The chain links TRBV27 to TRBJ2-7; 13 nucleotides line up with TRBD2. The CDR3 has 19 residues. In germline, CDR1 is MNHEY, CDR2 SMNVEV (reference sequence). J lost 4 bases, V lost 7 bases, and 19 bases had no gene match. CDR3 amino acids: CASIPWTSGGNKRWYEQYF. The CDR3 DNA is TGTGCCAGCATCCCTTGGACTAGCGGGGGAAATAAGAGATGGTACGAGCAGTACTTC.

The rearrangement uses TRBV28 and TRBJ1-4; D is undetermined. The CDR3 spans 18 residues. V lost 4 bases, J lost 3 bases, and 21 bases lay in between. Germline lookup yields CDR1 MDHEN and CDR2 SYDVKM. The CDR3 DNA reads TGTGCCAGCAGTTCTGTGGTTTCCTTCCAGAGGGCTAATGAAAAACTGTTTTTT. The encoded protein is CASSSVVSFQRANEKLFF.